Below, 4 T cell receptor beta chains from the same sample are listed, as sequenced in a study of shared clonotypes between healthy human individuals. Profiling relied on immunoSEQ multiplex PCR, and the TCRdb table lists in-frame clones only, not all of them. The sample includes about 1.9 million clones, roughly 93% of them seen just once. CD45RO-negative cells were positively selected for CCR7, leaving out terminally differentiated effector memory CD45RA+ cells. The sample was naive CD8+ T cells from PBMCs. The receptors originated from a man aged 18-30 years in good health. Some clones in this sample may be carry-over from other donors' samples.

J is TRBJ1-1 and V is TRBV28; D unresolved. CDR1 and CDR2 from the germline V gene are MDHEN and SYDVKM. V lost 2 bases and J lost 2, with 12 bases in between. CDR3 size: 15 residues. CDR3: CASSLLHKINTEAFF. CDR3 in DNA: TGTGCCAGCAGTTTACTTCATAAGATTAACACTGAAGCTTTCTTT. The full variable domain, its missing parts supplied by reference TRBV28 and TRBJ1-1, is DVKVTQSSRYLVKRTGEKVFLECVQDMDHENMFWYRQDPGLGLRLIYFSYDVKMKEKGDIPEGYSVSREKKERFSLILESASTNQTSMYLCASSLLHKINTEAFFGQGTRLTVV.

The gene calls are TRBV19 and TRBJ2-5; D call uncertain. Germline V gene data show CDR1 as LNHDA and CDR2 as SQIVND (reference sequence). Trimming took off 3 bases at V and 1 base at J, with 9 bases between the two ends. The CDR3 sequence is 14 residues long. In nucleotides, the CDR3 is TGTGCCAGTAGTATCGGTAGTCTCCAAGAGACCCAGTACTTC. It is translated as CASSIGSLQETQYF.

The chain has TRBV19 and TRBJ1-2; D is undetermined. CDR1 and CDR2 (germline): LNHDA, SQIVND (reference sequence). V was shortened by 11 bases and J by 0 bases, with 16 bases between the two germline ends. CDR3 length: 14 residues. The CDR3 nucleotides read TGTGCCCGAAGAGCGAATCAAGCTAACTATGGCTACACCTTC. It yields the protein CARRANQANYGYTF.

The CDR3 region is CASSLRTGGPRNEQFF. The CDR3 DNA is TGTGCCAGCAGCTTAAGAACGGGAGGGCCTCGGAATGAGCAGTTCTTC. V usage is TRBV7-8 and J usage is TRBJ2-1, with TRBD2 matching 8 bases. The CDR3 covers 16 residues. The germline V gene has CDR1 SGHVS and CDR2 FQNEAQ. V trimming: 2 bases; J trimming: 7 bases; junction bases outside the gene matches: 10. The full variable domain, with the rest looked up from reference TRBV7-8 and TRBJ2-1, is GAGVSQSPRYKVAKRGQDVALRCDPISGHVSLFWYQQALGQGPEFLTYFQNEAQLDKSGLPSDRFFAERPEGSVSTLKIQRTQQEDSAVYLCASSLRTGGPRNEQFFGPGTRLTVL.